The 29 T cell receptor beta chains below come from one sample, sequenced in a study of identical twins. From the 5' RACE reads, TCRdb called clonotypes with MiXCR, one entry per CDR3 protein. The table records roughly 540,000 distinct CDR3 sequences, 20% to 25% of them present only once. This same sample was also taken into another study, of T cells expressing NK-cell markers.

Input material: CD4+ T cells sorted from blood. The receptors originated from a woman aged 18-29 years in good health.

The chain combines TRBV5-1 with TRBJ2-7, with 7 bases aligning to TRBD1. The CDR3 covers 15 residues. Trimming cost V 2 bases and J 5 bases; bases outside gene matches: 10. Germline CDR1 and CDR2: SGHRS and YFSETQ. CDR3 DNA sequence: TGCGCCAGCAGCTTTCGGGACAGCTCCGTCAACGAGCAGTACTTC. It translates to CASSFRDSSVNEQYF.

The chain carries TRBV7-9 and TRBJ2-7, with a weak D call TRBD2 (6 bases). Germline-derived CDR1 and CDR2 are SEHNR and FQNEAQ (reference sequence). The V end lost 4 bases, the J end lost 3 bases, and 10 bases lay between the germline ends. The CDR3 extends over 13 amino acids. CDR3 sequence: CASSSPSDYEQYF. The CDR3 nucleotides read TGTGCCAGCAGCTCCCCTAGCGACTACGAGCAGTACTTC. Using reference TRBV7-9 and TRBJ2-7 for the parts outside the CDR3, the full variable domain is DTGVSQNPRHKITKRGQNVTFRCDPISEHNRLYWYRQTLGQGPEFLTYFQNEAQLEKSRLLSDRFSAERPKGSFSTLEIQRTEQGDSAMYLCASSSPSDYEQYFGPGTRLTVT.

This clonotype was observed a handful of times. J is TRBJ2-1 and V is TRBV7-2; D gene ambiguous. The CDR3 length is 14 residues. Germline V lookup: CDR1 SGHTA, CDR2 FQGNSA. V was shortened by 5 bases and J by 10 bases, with 18 bases between the two germline ends. The DNA of the CDR3 is TGTGCCAGCAGCCGGCGAGGCGTCCCTCGGGAGCAGTTCTTC. Translation: CASSRRGVPREQFF.

V gene TRBV2 combines with J gene TRBJ2-3, with D unclear. There are 15 residues in the CDR3. The V end lost 2 bases, the J end lost 4 bases, and 13 bases lay between the germline ends. The germline V gene has CDR1 SNHLY and CDR2 FYNNEI. The CDR3 nucleotides are TGTGCCAGCAGTGAACGGGCGTTCACGGCAGATACGCAGTATTTT. It is translated as CASSERAFTADTQYF.

The chain joins TRBV20-1 to TRBJ2-1; D tentatively reads TRBD1 or TRBD2 (5 bases each). The CDR3 is 13 amino acids. Germline-derived CDR1 and CDR2 are DFQATT and SNEGSKA (reference sequence). The V end lost 3 bases, the J end lost 7 bases, and 13 bases lay between the germline ends. CDR3 amino acids: CSASAGTGNEQFF. The DNA of the CDR3 is TGCAGTGCTAGTGCCGGGACGGGGAATGAGCAGTTCTTC.

This clonotype was recorded only once. The rearrangement links TRBV9 to TRBJ2-1; 11 bases map to TRBD2. Germline CDR1 reads SGDLS; CDR2 reads YYNGEE. V lost 2 bases and J lost 8; bases outside the gene matches: 6. This CDR3 is 15 amino acids long. CDR3 protein: CASSVTGTSGDEQFF. CDR3 nucleotide sequence: TGTGCCAGCAGCGTTACCGGGACTAGCGGCGATGAGCAGTTCTTC.

This clonotype showed up just a few times. V is TRBV20-1 and J is TRBJ2-3, with D possibly TRBD1 on 6 matching bases. The CDR3 has 15 residues. Germline-derived CDR1 and CDR2 are DFQATT and SNEGSKA (reference sequence). V was cut by 6 bases and J by 2 bases, with 18 bases left in between. The CDR3 reads CSARGVRGSTDTQYF. For the CDR3, the DNA is TGCAGTGCCCGAGGGGTCAGGGGATCCACAGATACGCAGTATTTT.

This chain joins TRBV3-1 and TRBJ1-1; TRBD1 aligns across 8 bases. Germline V gives CDR1 LGHDT, CDR2 YNNKEL (reference sequence). The CDR3 spans 15 residues. With V trimmed by 8 bases and J by 0 bases, 8 bases remained unmatched. CDR3 DNA: TGTGCCAGCGGATGGACAGGGAGGGTGAACACTGAAGCTTTCTTT. It is translated as CASGWTGRVNTEAFF.

This clonotype was counted a few times. V gene TRBV29-1 combines with J gene TRBJ2-2; TRBD1 matches at 7 bases. The germline V gene has CDR1 SQVTM and CDR2 ANQGSEA. CDR3 length: 13 amino acids. J gave up 0 bases and V 7 bases, and 2 bases lay outside the gene matches. This CDR3 is CSADRANTGELFF. CDR3 coding DNA: TGCAGCGCTGACAGGGCGAACACCGGGGAGCTGTTTTTT.

The gene calls are TRBV5-1 and TRBJ2-1; D is possibly TRBD2 (6 bases). The V and J ends lost 3 bases and 3 bases respectively, with 13 bases between them. There are 15 residues in the CDR3. Per germline, CDR1 SGHRS and CDR2 YFSETQ. The CDR3 is CASSSVGDFYNEQFF. The CDR3 DNA sequence: TGCGCCAGCAGCTCAGTCGGGGACTTCTACAATGAGCAGTTCTTC.

The V and J genes are TRBV20-1 and TRBJ2-1, with 8 positions matching TRBD2. This CDR3 has 13 amino acids. Trimming removed 5 bases from V and 8 bases from J; junction bases left unmatched: 8. The germline V gene has CDR1 DFQATT and CDR2 SNEGSKA (reference sequence). CDR3 in amino acids: CSAPLSGRDEQFF. Written as DNA, the CDR3 is TGCAGTGCTCCCCTGAGCGGGAGAGATGAGCAGTTCTTC.

The J gene is TRBJ1-2, the V gene TRBV12-3 or TRBV12-4; D gene ambiguous. The CDR3 totals 14 residues. Trimming took off 6 bases at V and 8 bases at J, with 19 bases between the two ends. The CDR3 region has the DNA TGTGCCAGCAGCTTCCGCGAGGTCCCTCAGGGCTACACCTTC. Amino acids: CASSFREVPQGYTF.

This clonotype was counted ten times or more. The V and J genes are TRBV6-1 and TRBJ2-3, with 12 nucleotides matching TRBD2. Looked up from germline, CDR1 is MNHNS and CDR2 is SASEGT. The CDR3 totals 15 residues. The V gene end was trimmed by 6 bases and the J gene end by 4 bases; junction bases not matched to a gene: 5. The CDR3 reads CASSPTSGGADTQYF. The CDR3 DNA reads as TGTGCCAGCAGCCCGACTAGCGGGGGCGCAGATACGCAGTATTTT.

This chain connects TRBV7-6 to TRBJ2-7; 7 bases fit TRBD1. The CDR3 consists of 15 residues. Germline trimming cut 5 bases from V and 3 bases from J; bases unmatched to any gene: 10. Germline V gene lookup returns CDR1 SGHVS and CDR2 FNYEAQ. The CDR3 is CASSPRQGSGYEQYF. The DNA for the CDR3 is TGTGCCAGCAGCCCCCGACAGGGATCCGGCTACGAGCAGTACTTC.

This clonotype occurred a few times. The chain couples TRBV12-3 or TRBV12-4 to TRBJ2-7; D is undetermined. V gave up 8 bases and J gave up 2 bases, with 16 bases separating them. The CDR3 sequence is 14 residues long. The CDR3 nucleotides read TGTGCCAGCGGCCGATTCCTGCCCCCCTACGAGCAGTACTTC. Its translation is CASGRFLPPYEQYF.

This sequence joins TRBV6-5 and TRBJ2-5, with unresolved D. Germline V gene sequence: CDR1 MNHEY, CDR2 SVGAGI. Trimming took off 4 bases at V and 0 bases at J, with 12 bases between the two ends. This CDR3 has 15 amino acids. The CDR3 DNA reads TGTGCCAGCAGTTCGTCATTAATGTACCAAGAGACCCAGTACTTC. Protein: CASSSSLMYQETQYF.

This chain uses TRBV12-5 with TRBJ2-3; D is ambiguous. The V end lost 5 bases, the J end lost 1 base, and 7 bases lay between the germline ends. The CDR3 sequence is 13 residues long. The germline CDR1 and CDR2 sequences are LGHNT and FRNRAP. The CDR3 nucleotides are TGTGCTAGTGGTGCACATGGCACAGATACGCAGTATTTT. Protein product: CASGAHGTDTQYF.

This sequence joins TRBV20-1 and TRBJ2-3, with 7 bases identical to TRBD2. V trimming: 3 bases; J trimming: 0 bases; junction bases outside the gene matches: 9. The V gene's germline CDR1 is DFQATT and CDR2 SNEGSKA (reference sequence). The CDR3 is made up of 16 amino acids. The CDR3 nucleotides are TGCAGTGCTAGCACCTTGTGGCGGGGGAGCACAGATACGCAGTATTTT. It codes for CSASTLWRGSTDTQYF.

The chain combines TRBV19 with TRBJ2-1; tentative D call: TRBD2 (7 bases). The CDR3 runs 13 residues. CDR1 and CDR2 (germline): LNHDA, SQIVND (reference sequence). V was clipped by 4 bases and J by 10 bases, with 14 bases between them. The CDR3 DNA reads as TGTGCCAGTAGTAGGGGGGGCTATTTGGAGCAGTTCTTC. It is translated as CASSRGGYLEQFF.

The chain is built from TRBV5-1 and TRBJ1-1; 9 bases match TRBD1. Trimming removed 4 bases from V and 5 bases from J; junction bases left unmatched: 9. The CDR3 loop spans 15 amino acids. From germline, CDR1 is SGHRS and CDR2 YFSETQ. CDR3: CASSPTYRGLTEAFF. The CDR3 DNA sequence: TGCGCCAGCAGCCCTACTTACAGGGGGCTGACTGAAGCTTTCTTT.

The sample holds a few counts of this clonotype. This CDR3 is CSGGGGETEAFF. Here the CDR3 DNA reads TGCAGCGGAGGGGGTGGTGAGACTGAAGCTTTCTTT. The chain carries TRBV29-1 and TRBJ1-1; D is perhaps TRBD1 (6 bases). The CDR3 has 12 residues. V shed 7 bases and J shed 5 bases, with 14 bases lying between them. CDR1 and CDR2 from the germline V gene are SQVTM and ANQGSEA.

This clonotype was counted between two and nine times. This chain joins TRBV5-1 and TRBJ1-6; the match to TRBD1 covers 8 bases. V shed 4 bases and J 8 bases; nucleotides not matched to a gene: 8. The CDR3 consists of 15 residues. Germline CDR1 reads SGHRS; CDR2 reads YFSETQ. CDR3 residues: CASSPWTGTDSPLHF. CDR3 coding DNA: TGCGCCAGCAGCCCCTGGACAGGGACTGATTCACCCCTCCACTTT.

The table lists this clonotype with a few counts. V is TRBV30 and J is TRBJ2-1, with TRBD2 matching 9 bases. V was clipped by 7 bases and J by 0 bases; unmatched bases: 13. Germline CDR1 GTSNPN, CDR2 SVGIG (reference sequence). This CDR3 is built from 17 residues. CDR3 coding DNA: TGTGCCTCTAGGGTAAGCGGGAGGCTCCCCTCCTACAATGAGCAGTTCTTC. Translation gives CASRVSGRLPSYNEQFF.

V is TRBV21-1 and J is TRBJ2-7; TRBD2, the D gene given by the table, was not confirmed from the DNA. TRBV21-1 counts as a pseudogene. The CDR3 has 16 amino acids. The CDR3 reads CASLELGELGSYEQYF. The DNA of the CDR3 is TGTGCCAGCCTGGAACTAGGAGAGTTGGGTTCCTACGAGCAGTACTTC.

This clonotype turned up a few times. The CDR3 is CASSQTGPYTGELFF. The CDR3 coding sequence is TGTGCCAGCAGCCAGACAGGGCCGTACACCGGGGAGCTGTTTTTT. The chain has TRBV12-3 or TRBV12-4 and TRBJ2-2; 7 bases map to TRBD1. The CDR3 is 15 amino acids. Unmatched junction bases numbered 7, after V lost 6 bases and J lost 3 bases.

This clonotype was picked up a small number of times. This chain links TRBV29-1 with TRBJ2-5; 7 positions match TRBD2. CDR1 SQVTM and CDR2 ANQGSEA come from the germline V gene. This CDR3 has 13 amino acids. After removal of 4 bases from V and 4 bases from J, the junction contained 6 bases not matched to a gene. The DNA of the CDR3 is TGCAGCGTTGCCCCGGGAGGACCAGAGACCCAGTACTTC. Amino acid sequence: CSVAPGGPETQYF.

The gene calls are TRBV29-1 and TRBJ1-2; D is possibly TRBD1 (6 bases). The CDR3 is 11 amino acids. V was cut by 3 bases and J by 8 bases, with 10 bases left in between. The germline gives CDR1 SQVTM, CDR2 ANQGSEA. The CDR3 loop is CSVEGADGYTF. The CDR3 DNA reads TGCAGCGTTGAGGGGGCGGACGGCTACACCTTC.

On this clonotype itself: With a much larger clone just one base away, this may be a read error. V is TRBV11-2 and J is TRBJ2-3; TRBD2 agrees at 12 bases. The CDR3 is made up of 16 amino acids. The germline gives CDR1 SGHAT, CDR2 FQNNGV. The CDR3 here is CPSSLMTSGRIDTQYF. The CDR3 DNA is TGTCCCAGCAGCCTTATGACTAGCGGGAGAATTGATACGCAGTATTTT.

The chain is built from TRBV5-5 and TRBJ2-1; perhaps TRBD1 as D (5 bases). Germline V gene lookup returns CDR1 SGHKS and CDR2 YYEKEE (reference sequence). V lost 1 base, J lost 7 bases, and 15 bases lay in between. This CDR3 comprises 15 residues. CDR3 sequence reads: CASSLRGNELNEQFF. CDR3 nucleotide sequence: TGTGCCAGCAGCTTGAGGGGCAATGAGTTAAATGAGCAGTTCTTC.